These 28 T cell receptor beta chains were sequenced from one sample in a study of CD8 T cells in Susac syndrome. The RNA input was 0.5 to 1 ug, and it was reverse transcribed with random hexamers. In TCRdb, the immunoSEQ multiplex PCR reads were re-called with MiXCR into one record per CDR3 protein. The repertoire includes 200,000 or so distinct CDR3 sequences, 95% of them detected once, and approximately 0.16% sits in the top ten. The source material was CD8+ T cells from PBMCs. The origin of the receptors is a human donor with Susac syndrome.

The V gene is TRBV5-1, the J gene TRBJ1-5; D unresolved. This CDR3 region has 14 residues. The germline V and J ends were trimmed by 0 bases and 3 bases, with 7 bases remaining between them. Germline-derived CDR1 and CDR2 are SGHRS and YFSETQ. The CDR3 nucleotides are TGCGCCAGCAGCTTGGGGGATAACAATCAGCCCCAGCATTTT. As protein: CASSLGDNNQPQHF.

The rearrangement links TRBV20-1 to TRBJ2-5; 9 nucleotides align to TRBD2. The J segment lost 5 bases and the V segment lost 3 bases, leaving 7 bases of the junction unmatched. This CDR3 contains 14 residues. Germline CDR1 is DFQATT and CDR2 is SNEGSKA (reference sequence). CDR3 bases: TGCAGTGCTAGGGCGGGACTAGCTTACGAGACCCAGTACTTC. Its protein is CSARAGLAYETQYF.

The chain is built from TRBV14 and TRBJ1-2; 8 bases match TRBD1. The CDR3 extends over 16 amino acids. Trimming at V came to 4 bases and at J to 7 bases, leaving 14 bases not matched to a gene. CDR1 is SGHDN, CDR2 FVKESK, per germline. In DNA, the CDR3 is TGTGCCAGCAGCCGGCAAGGGACAGGCGACCTAGTTGGCTACACCTTC. Its translation is CASSRQGTGDLVGYTF.

CDR3 loop: CASSQVRGVHGTEAFF. The CDR3 DNA is TGTGCCAGCAGCCAAGTCAGGGGGGTCCACGGCACTGAAGCTTTCTTT. The J gene is TRBJ1-1, the V gene TRBV3-1, with 7 bases identical to TRBD1. J gave up 4 bases and V 1 base, and 9 bases lay outside the gene matches. Germline V CDR1 and CDR2: LGHDT, YNNKEL (reference sequence). The CDR3 is 16 amino acids. Variable domain in full (rest from reference TRBV3-1 and TRBJ1-1): DTAVSQTPKYLVTQMGNDKSIKCEQNLGHDTMYWYKQDSKKFLKIMFSYNNKELIINETVPNRFSPKSPDKAHLNLHINSLELGDSAVYFCASSQVRGVHGTEAFFGQGTRLTVV.

The table lists this clonotype with a count of one. The chain recombines TRBV28 with TRBJ1-2, with 7 positions matching TRBD1. The junction had 9 bases not matched to a gene; V was cut back by 7 bases and J by 4 bases. The germline CDR1 and CDR2 sequences are MDHEN and SYDVKM. The CDR3 totals 14 residues. CDR3 loop: CASTPQGFFYGYTF. The CDR3 nucleotides are TGTGCCAGCACCCCACAGGGGTTTTTCTATGGCTACACCTTC.

The chain employs TRBV7-3 and TRBJ2-2; 9 nucleotides align to TRBD2. The V gene's germline CDR1 is SGHTA and CDR2 FQGTGA. The CDR3 is 16 residues long. V lost 4 bases to trimming and J lost 0 bases; unmatched junction nucleotides: 3. The CDR3 nucleotides read TGTGCCAGCAGCTACCTAGCGGGACCGAACACCGGGGAGCTGTTTTTT. Amino acid sequence: CASSYLAGPNTGELFF.

This clonotype is a singleton in its sample. The chain recombines TRBV5-6 with TRBJ2-7, with D uncertain. Trimming removed 2 bases at V and 3 bases at J, with 12 bases between. CDR1 is SGHDT, CDR2 YYEEEE, per germline. The CDR3 runs to 14 residues. The CDR3 protein is CASSFSGFSYEQYF. CDR3 sequence (DNA): TGTGCCAGCAGCTTTTCTGGGTTTAGCTACGAGCAGTACTTC.

This clonotype was seen only once. V is TRBV7-6 and J is TRBJ1-5, with D maybe TRBD1 (6 bases). Trimming removed 1 base from V and 5 bases from J, with 12 bases in between. The CDR3 contains 15 residues. Germline V gene data show CDR1 as SGHVS and CDR2 as FNYEAQ. The CDR3 sequence is CASSLEAQGDQPQHF. In DNA form, the CDR3 reads TGTGCCAGCAGCTTAGAGGCACAGGGCGATCAGCCCCAGCATTTT.

The chain links TRBV19 to TRBJ2-1, with D maybe TRBD1 (5 bases). V shed 8 bases and J shed 8 bases, with 16 bases lying between them. CDR1 is LNHDA and CDR2 is SQIVND in the germline V gene (reference sequence). The CDR3 is 13 amino acids. The CDR3 region has the DNA TGTGCCAGTGCCATCAGACAGCCCGATGAGCAGTTCTTC. Its translation: CASAIRQPDEQFF.

V usage is TRBV19 and J usage is TRBJ1-5; 8 bases are shared with TRBD1. V was pared by 9 bases and J by 2 bases, with 3 bases of the junction left unmatched. The length of the CDR3 is 13 residues. The germline CDR1 and CDR2 sequences are LNHDA and SQIVND (reference sequence). The CDR3 spells CASTGQGNQPQHF. In DNA form, the CDR3 reads TGTGCCAGCACGGGACAGGGCAATCAGCCCCAGCATTTT.

The chain links TRBV6-5 to TRBJ1-1, with D perhaps matching TRBD1 (5 bases). The CDR3 extends over 18 amino acids. The V gene lost 3 bases and the J gene lost 0 bases, with 20 bases spanning the gap. Germline V gene data show CDR1 as MNHEY and CDR2 as SVGAGI. The DNA of the CDR3 is TGTGCCAGCAGTTATCCCACCCCCGGGGCAGGGTTGAACACTGAAGCTTTCTTT. Protein: CASSYPTPGAGLNTEAFF.

This sequence joins TRBV9 and TRBJ2-3; 8 bases fit TRBD2. Trimming cost V 3 bases and J 2 bases; bases outside gene matches: 5. The CDR3 is 15 residues long. Germline values: CDR1 SGDLS, CDR2 YYNGEE. The CDR3 sequence: CASSDLAGATDTQYF. In nucleotides, the CDR3 is TGTGCCAGCAGCGATCTAGCGGGCGCCACAGATACGCAGTATTTT.

The rearrangement links TRBV18 to TRBJ2-7; 11 bases are shared with TRBD2. With 2 bases clipped from V and 4 bases from J, the junction kept 7 bases outside the gene matches. Germline V gene lookup returns CDR1 KGHSH and CDR2 LQKENI. CDR3 length: 16 residues. The CDR3 here is CASSPKASSGRYEQYF. In DNA, the CDR3 is TGTGCCAGCTCACCAAAGGCGTCTAGCGGGAGGTACGAGCAGTACTTC.

The V gene is TRBV14, the J gene TRBJ2-2; D remains unclear. Trimming removed 1 base at V and 3 bases at J, with 3 bases between. Germline values: CDR1 SGHDN, CDR2 FVKESK. This CDR3 spans 13 amino acids. This CDR3 reads CASSQVDTGELFF. CDR3 DNA: TGTGCCAGCAGCCAAGTGGACACCGGGGAGCTGTTTTTT. Full variable domain (outside the CDR3, taken from reference TRBV14 and TRBJ2-2): EAGVTQFPSHSVIEKGQTVTLRCDPISGHDNLYWYRRVMGKEIKFLLHFVKESKQDESGMPNNRFLAERTGGTYSTLKVQPAELEDSGVYFCASSQVDTGELFFGEGSRLTVL.

The chain links TRBV3-1 to TRBJ1-5; D is perhaps TRBD1 (5 bases). The germline V and J ends were trimmed by 0 bases and 1 base, with 7 bases remaining between them. The germline V gene has CDR1 LGHDT and CDR2 YNNKEL (reference sequence). The CDR3 loop spans 15 amino acids. Here the CDR3 reads CASSQDGGSNQPQHF. As DNA, the CDR3 is TGTGCCAGCAGCCAAGATGGGGGGAGCAATCAGCCCCAGCATTTT.

The V gene is TRBV5-6, the J gene TRBJ2-3, with 10 positions matching TRBD2. J was trimmed by 6 bases and V by 4 bases; bases with no gene match: 5. This CDR3 is 14 amino acids long. The germline V gene has CDR1 SGHDT and CDR2 YYEEEE. CDR3 sequence (DNA): TGTGCCAGCAGCCTCGGGACTAGCGTGGATACGCAGTATTTT. Protein: CASSLGTSVDTQYF.

This chain connects TRBV20-1 to TRBJ2-1; 11 nucleotides match TRBD1. With 0 bases clipped from V and 2 bases from J, the junction kept 3 bases outside the gene matches. CDR3 length: 16 residues. Germline assignment: CDR1 DFQATT and CDR2 SNEGSKA (reference sequence). The CDR3 nucleotides are TGCAGTGCTAGAGAGCCGGACAGGGGGCCCTACAATGAGCAGTTCTTC. Protein product: CSAREPDRGPYNEQFF.

The CDR3 here is CASSKQGGREQYF. CDR3 sequence (DNA): TGTGCCAGCAGCAAACAAGGGGGACGCGAGCAGTACTTC. The J gene is TRBJ2-7, the V gene TRBV11-2, with D perhaps matching TRBD1 (6 bases). Germline-derived CDR1 and CDR2 are SGHAT and FQNNGV. CDR3 length: 13 amino acids. V lost 5 bases and J lost 6, with 14 bases in between.

The chain recombines TRBV29-1 with TRBJ1-1; possibly TRBD1 for D (5 bases). This CDR3 comprises 14 residues. Per germline, CDR1 SQVTM and CDR2 ANQGSEA. V was cut by 6 bases and J by 3 bases, with 17 bases left in between. CDR3 in DNA: TGCAGCGTACGACCAGGGATTGGTTACACTGAAGCTTTCTTT. It specifies CSVRPGIGYTEAFF.

This sequence joins TRBV9 and TRBJ2-6; D is unresolved. Germline CDR1 and CDR2: SGDLS and YYNGEE. The CDR3 has 15 residues. The V end lost 0 bases, the J end lost 4 bases, and 8 bases lay between the germline ends. CDR3: CASSVGGSGANVLTF. The CDR3 DNA reads TGTGCCAGCAGCGTAGGTGGGTCCGGGGCCAACGTCCTGACTTTC.

The CDR3: CASSPTATYEQYF. In DNA form, the CDR3 reads TGCGCCAGCAGCCCGACGGCCACCTACGAGCAGTACTTC. The chain carries TRBV5-1 and TRBJ2-7; D gene uncertain. Germline CDR1 and CDR2: SGHRS and YFSETQ. The CDR3 is 13 amino acids. Trimming left V 4 bases short and J 2 bases short, with 10 bases between. Drawing the rest from reference TRBV5-1 and TRBJ2-7, the complete variable domain is KAGVTQTPRYLIKTRGQQVTLSCSPISGHRSVSWYQQTPGQGLQFLFEYFSETQRNKGNFPGRFSGRQFSNSRSEMNVSTLELGDSALYLCASSPTATYEQYFGPGTRLTVT.

The chain links TRBV20-1 to TRBJ2-5; TRBD2 aligns across 10 bases. Germline loops: CDR1 DFQATT, CDR2 SNEGSKA (reference sequence). V lost 0 bases and J lost 5; bases outside the gene matches: 15. The CDR3 spans 18 residues. CDR3 DNA sequence: TGCAGTGCTAGAGATTTGGGGCTAGCGGGAGATGGGGGTGAGACCCAGTACTTC. Amino acids: CSARDLGLAGDGGETQYF.

This chain uses TRBV29-1 with TRBJ2-7; TRBD2 matches 9 bases. Losses at the gene ends were 2 bases for V and 3 bases for J; bases not matched to a gene: 5. This CDR3 is built from 14 residues. In germline, CDR1 is SQVTM, CDR2 ANQGSEA. The CDR3 nucleotides read TGCAGCGTTGAACTTAGCGGGAGAATCTACGAGCAGTACTTC. Protein: CSVELSGRIYEQYF.

The chain is built from TRBV24-1 and TRBJ2-7; perhaps TRBD2 as D (5 bases). Germline assignment: CDR1 KGHDR and CDR2 SFDVKD. This CDR3 has 14 residues. Between the trimmed V and J ends, which lost 4 bases and 0 bases, there was a span of 9 bases. The DNA of the CDR3 is TGTGCCACCAGTGACCCTACTAGCTCCTACGAGCAGTACTTC. Its protein is CATSDPTSSYEQYF.

The chain uses TRBV30 and TRBJ2-2; unclear D gene. This CDR3 is built from 16 residues. CDR1 is GTSNPN, CDR2 SVGIG, per germline (reference sequence). Trimming stripped 4 bases from V and 1 base from J, with 16 bases between. The CDR3 sequence is CAWNPKGGLNTGELFF. The CDR3 nucleotides are TGTGCCTGGAACCCCAAGGGCGGTTTGAACACCGGGGAGCTGTTTTTT.

The rearrangement joins TRBV11-2 to TRBJ2-3; D remains ambiguous. The length of the CDR3 is 14 residues. Germline-derived CDR1 and CDR2 are SGHAT and FQNNGV. The V gene lost 1 base and the J gene lost 2 bases, with 7 bases spanning the gap. Here the CDR3 reads CASSLARPTDTQYF. The CDR3 DNA sequence: TGTGCCAGCAGCTTAGCTAGACCCACAGATACGCAGTATTTT.

The V and J genes are TRBV15 and TRBJ2-7, with 9 bases aligning to TRBD1. CDR3 length equals 17 residues. V lost 3 bases and J lost 3; bases outside the gene matches: 12. Germline V CDR1 and CDR2: LNHNV, YYDKDF (reference sequence). The CDR3 DNA follows: TGTGCCACCAGCAGTCCAAAGTCCGGGACAGGGAACTACGAGCAGTACTTC. Translated, it gives CATSSPKSGTGNYEQYF.

The J gene is TRBJ2-1, the V gene TRBV20-1, with TRBD2 matching over 10 bases. The germline CDR1 and CDR2 sequences are DFQATT and SNEGSKA (reference sequence). The trim removed 1 base at V and 7 bases at J, leaving 13 bases unmatched. The CDR3 runs 17 residues. This CDR3 reads CSARVAYELAGWNEQFF. The CDR3 coding sequence is TGCAGTGCTAGAGTCGCCTATGAACTAGCGGGATGGAATGAGCAGTTCTTC.